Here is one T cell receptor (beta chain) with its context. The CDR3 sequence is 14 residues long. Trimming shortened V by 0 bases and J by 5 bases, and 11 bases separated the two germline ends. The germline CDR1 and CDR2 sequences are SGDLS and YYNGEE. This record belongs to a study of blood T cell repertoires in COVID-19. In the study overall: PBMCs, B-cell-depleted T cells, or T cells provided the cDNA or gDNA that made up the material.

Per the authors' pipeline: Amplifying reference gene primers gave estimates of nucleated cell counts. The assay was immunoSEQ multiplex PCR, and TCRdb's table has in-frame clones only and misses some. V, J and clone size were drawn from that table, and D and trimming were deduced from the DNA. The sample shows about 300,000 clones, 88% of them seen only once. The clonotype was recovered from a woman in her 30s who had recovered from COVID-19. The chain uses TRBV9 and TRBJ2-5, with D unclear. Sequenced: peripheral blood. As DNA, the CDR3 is TGTGCCAGCAGCGTAGGGCTAGTAAGTGAGACCCAGTACTTC. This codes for CASSVGLVSETQYF.